These 23 T cell receptor beta chains were sequenced from one sample in a study of blood T cells in healthy people across ages. The use of a sample-barcoded 5' primer and a J-beta primer mix characterized a second PCR of roughly 7 to 11 cycles. TCRdb independently ran MiXCR on the 5' RACE reads; one entry per CDR3 protein. The table has 600,000 to 650,000 distinct CDR3 sequences, about 53% seen once; the top ten hold about two fifths. Material: blood. These receptors originate from a man between 60 and 75 years old in good health.

The rearrangement uses TRBV18 and TRBJ1-1, with D possibly TRBD1 on 5 matching bases. The ends were cut back, 4 bases at V and 1 base at J, with 13 bases in the middle. The CDR3 consists of 15 residues. Germline V lookup: CDR1 KGHSH, CDR2 LQKENI. The CDR3 region is CASSRGGHPNTEAFF. Written as DNA, the CDR3 is TGTGCCAGCTCACGAGGCGGACACCCGAACACTGAAGCTTTCTTT.

Concerning this clonotype: It may be a read error: a sequence one base away is much more abundant. The rearrangement uses TRBV7-2 and TRBJ2-1, with 8 bases aligning to TRBD2. The CDR3 is 15 amino acids. Germline V lookup: CDR1 SGHTA, CDR2 FQGNSA. The CDR3 is CASSIAGRSENEQFF. DNA of the CDR3: TGTGCCAGCAGCATAGCGGGGCGATCAGAAAATGAGCAGTTCTTC.

CDR3 sequence (DNA): TGTGCCAGCAGCTTAGCGCAGGTCCCCCTCGAGCAGTACTTC. Translating gives CASSLAQVPLEQYF. V is TRBV7-4 and J is TRBJ2-7; D call uncertain. CDR3 size: 14 residues. Deletions cut 0 bases from V and 6 bases from J, with 12 bases between. CDR1 is SGHVT, CDR2 SQSDAQ, per germline.

This chain joins TRBV11-3 and TRBJ2-1; the D gene could be TRBD1 or TRBD2 (5 bases each). Between the trimmed V and J ends, which lost 1 base and 0 bases, there was a span of 16 bases. The CDR3 runs to 18 residues. Looked up from germline, CDR1 is SGHNT and CDR2 is YENEEA. This chain's CDR3 is CASSLGGGRPSSYNEQFF. CDR3 sequence (DNA): TGTGCCAGCAGCTTAGGGGGCGGGCGCCCCAGCTCCTACAATGAGCAGTTCTTC. The complete variable domain, with remaining parts taken from reference TRBV11-3 and TRBJ2-1, reads EAGVVQSPRYKIIEKKQPVAFWCNPISGHNTLYWYLQNLGQGPELLIRYENEEAVDDSQLPKDRFSAERLKGVDSTLKIQPAELGDSAVYLCASSLGGGRPSSYNEQFFGPGTRLTVL.

This clonotype has only a few counts. The rearrangement joins TRBV5-6 to TRBJ2-5, with TRBD2 identical over 10 bases. The CDR3 loop spans 15 amino acids. Germline loops: CDR1 SGHDT, CDR2 YYEEEE. Losses at the gene ends were 4 bases for V and 5 bases for J; bases not matched to a gene: 8. The CDR3 bases are TGTGCCAGCAGCACGCAAAGCGGGGGGGCGGAGACCCAGTACTTC. It is translated as CASSTQSGGAETQYF.

The V and J genes are TRBV5-1 and TRBJ2-1; D not certain. The CDR3 is 14 amino acids. Looked up from germline, CDR1 is SGHRS and CDR2 is YFSETQ. V lost 2 bases and J 5 bases, leaving 11 bases between the germline ends. CDR3 coding DNA: TGCGCCAGCAGCTTTGCCATGGGCAACAATGAGCAGTTCTTC. It encodes CASSFAMGNNEQFF.

J is TRBJ2-4 and V is TRBV27; 8 bases match TRBD1. In germline, CDR1 is MNHEY, CDR2 SMNVEV (reference sequence). This CDR3 has 14 amino acids. After removal of 6 bases from V and 5 bases from J, the junction contained 6 bases not matched to a gene. The CDR3 DNA is TGTGCCAGCAGCCGCGGACAGGGCCAAAACATTCAGTACTTC. This sequence encodes CASSRGQGQNIQYF.

This clonotype was observed a handful of times. The DNA for the CDR3 is TGCAGTGCTTCCAGACCTCAGGGAAATGGCTACACCTTC. Encoded protein: CSASRPQGNGYTF. The chain has TRBV20-1 and TRBJ1-2; possibly TRBD1 for D (5 bases). V was pared by 5 bases and J by 6 bases, with 16 bases between. Germline CDR1 reads DFQATT; CDR2 reads SNEGSKA (reference sequence). The CDR3 has 13 residues.

This clonotype was seen more than once but under ten times. The V call is TRBV9, the J call TRBJ2-5; D is uncertain. CDR3 size: 15 residues. V shed 0 bases and J shed 5 bases, with 14 bases lying between them. The germline CDR1 and CDR2 sequences are SGDLS and YYNGEE. The DNA for the CDR3 is TGTGCCAGCAGCGTAGCCCCGGGCATCTCGGAGACCCAGTACTTC. Translation: CASSVAPGISETQYF.

V and J are TRBV4-2 and TRBJ2-1; 7 bases map to TRBD2. This CDR3 spans 16 amino acids. Germline values: CDR1 LGHNA, CDR2 YNFKEQ. V trimming: 0 bases; J trimming: 8 bases; junction bases outside the gene matches: 10. CDR3: CASSQEGAGEGYEQFF. CDR3 nucleotides: TGTGCCAGCAGCCAAGAAGGGGCGGGGGAAGGCTATGAGCAGTTCTTC.

This sequence joins TRBV13 and TRBJ1-2, with a tentative D call TRBD1 (5 bases). The V and J ends lost 5 bases and 13 bases respectively, with 17 bases between them. This CDR3 spans 12 amino acids. CDR1 is PRHDT, CDR2 FYEKMQ, per germline (reference sequence). CDR3 sequence (DNA): TGTGCCAGCAGCCCAGCCGGGACCGGGGGCACCTTC. This gives the protein CASSPAGTGGTF.

The J gene is TRBJ2-3, the V gene TRBV6-1, with 7 bases that match TRBD2. The germline CDR1 and CDR2 sequences are MNHNS and SASEGT. J was trimmed by 9 bases and V by 3 bases; bases with no gene match: 6. The CDR3 totals 13 residues. In DNA form, the CDR3 reads TGTGCCAGCAGTGATCCAGGGACTACGACGCAGTATTTT. This translates into CASSDPGTTTQYF.

The rearrangement joins TRBV27 to TRBJ1-2; 9 bases map to TRBD1. Unmatched junction bases numbered 11, after V lost 8 bases and J lost 4 bases. The CDR3 has 15 residues. Germline-derived CDR1 and CDR2 are MNHEY and SMNVEV (reference sequence). CDR3 in DNA: TGTGCCAGCCTACCCACGACAGGGGGGACCTATGGCTACACCTTC. It specifies CASLPTTGGTYGYTF.

This clonotype has only a few counts. The rearrangement uses TRBV7-9 and TRBJ1-2; D is ambiguous. The CDR3 totals 16 residues. V was shortened by 4 bases and J by 8 bases, with 23 bases between the two germline ends. CDR1 and CDR2 (germline): SEHNR, FQNEAQ (reference sequence). The CDR3 DNA is TGTGCCAGCAGCTCCCGAGTGCCCCGCGGAGGCGAGGGCTACACCTTC. Translation gives CASSSRVPRGGEGYTF.

The chain employs TRBV3-1 and TRBJ1-4; D remains unclear. Germline V gives CDR1 LGHDT, CDR2 YNNKEL (reference sequence). Trimming removed 2 bases at V and 0 bases at J, with 10 bases between. This CDR3 has 16 amino acids. The CDR3 DNA is TGTGCCAGCAGCCAAAAGGGAGTTGCAACTAATGAAAAACTGTTTTTT. It is translated as CASSQKGVATNEKLFF.

A few counts support this clonotype. The chain carries TRBV12-5 and TRBJ2-7; no clear D gene. Germline CDR1 and CDR2: LGHNT and FRNRAP. The CDR3 covers 9 residues. V was pared by 4 bases and J by 7 bases, with 2 bases between. The CDR3 DNA reads TGTGCTAGTGGTTGGGAGCAGTACTTC. As protein: CASGWEQYF.

J is TRBJ2-1 and V is TRBV10-1; 7 bases align to TRBD2. V dropped 4 bases and J dropped 3; count of bases not matched to a gene: 3. The CDR3 sequence is 14 residues long. Germline CDR1 reads WNHNN; CDR2 reads SYGVQD (reference sequence). Written as DNA, the CDR3 is TGCGCCAGCAGTGCGACTAGCAACTACAATGAGCAGTTCTTC. Amino acids: CASSATSNYNEQFF.

A remark on this clonotype: With only one base between it and a far larger clone, this is likely a read error. The rearrangement uses TRBV14 and TRBJ2-7; D is unresolved. The J call is in doubt because the DNA end fits TRBJ2-5 better. CDR1 and CDR2 (germline): SGHDN, FVKESK. The CDR3 has 12 residues. As DNA, the CDR3 is TGTGCCAGCAGCCAAGATCGGCAGACCCAGTACTTC. Translating it yields CASSQDRQTQYF.

The V and J genes are TRBV5-1 and TRBJ2-7; 7 bases match TRBD2. The trim removed 2 bases at V and 3 bases at J, leaving 5 bases unmatched. CDR3 length: 14 amino acids. The germline gives CDR1 SGHRS, CDR2 YFSETQ. CDR3 loop: CASSLGLGYYEQYF. DNA of the CDR3: TGCGCCAGCAGCTTAGGACTAGGATACTACGAGCAGTACTTC.

This sequence joins TRBV3-1 and TRBJ1-1; D ambiguous. This CDR3 comprises 15 residues. CDR1 and CDR2 (germline): LGHDT, YNNKEL (reference sequence). Trimming took 0 bases from V and 3 from J, leaving 11 bases between them. In DNA, the CDR3 is TGTGCCAGCAGCCAAGATTTACGAATCTACACTGAAGCTTTCTTT. It yields the protein CASSQDLRIYTEAFF.

The gene calls are TRBV20-1 and TRBJ2-3; 7 nucleotides line up with TRBD2. V shed 5 bases, J shed 3 bases, and the junction held 8 bases outside the gene matches. The CDR3 spans 14 residues. The V gene's germline CDR1 is DFQATT and CDR2 SNEGSKA (reference sequence). CDR3: CSAVAGDFTDTQYF. As DNA, the CDR3 is TGCAGTGCTGTGGCGGGGGACTTTACAGATACGCAGTATTTT.

This clonotype was found a few times. The chain links TRBV20-1 to TRBJ2-7; D is perhaps TRBD1 (6 bases). V was clipped by 5 bases and J by 6 bases, with 11 bases between them. Germline values: CDR1 DFQATT, CDR2 SNEGSKA (reference sequence). CDR3 length equals 11 residues. The chain's CDR3 is CSAVQGSEQYF. The CDR3 DNA reads TGCAGTGCTGTCCAGGGGAGCGAGCAGTACTTC.

The rearrangement joins TRBV29-1 to TRBJ1-1; 9 bases agree with TRBD1. Germline trimming cut 6 bases from V and 1 base from J; bases unmatched to any gene: 3. The CDR3 extends over 13 amino acids. Germline V gene sequence: CDR1 SQVTM, CDR2 ANQGSEA. The CDR3 DNA sequence: TGCAGCGTCCGACAGGGGGGGAACACTGAAGCTTTCTTT. Translated: CSVRQGGNTEAFF.